This TCR beta chain was captured by sequencing in a study of kidney transplant recipient with SARS-CoV-2 infection. This clonotype has ten or more counts. Germline-derived CDR1 and CDR2 are SSHAT and FNYEAQ (reference sequence). The CDR3 has 17 residues. Trimming took 5 bases from V and 4 from J, leaving 23 bases between them. TCRdb re-derived calls from the reads in MiXCR, one entry per CDR3 protein. This sample has 200,000 to 300,000 distinct CDR3 sequences, with around 26% found just once. The gene calls are TRBV7-7 and TRBJ1-2; D not certain. The clonotype comes from a male patient aged 25 to 39 who had COVID-19 and was a kidney transplant recipient. Some T cells may be supplied by the graft donor. This specimen consisted of a blood sample, obtained at baseline and on roughly day 120 from a kidney transplant recipient. CDR3 DNA: TGTGCCAGCAGCCATTCGTCTAAGTGCCGAAAGACCTATGGCTACACCTTC. This sequence encodes CASSHSSKCRKTYGYTF. The variable domain in full, completed from reference TRBV7-7 and TRBJ1-2, reads GAGVSQSPRYKVTKRGQDVTLRCDPISSHATLYWYQQALGQGPEFLTYFNYEAQPDKSGLPSDRFSAERPEGSISTLTIQRTEQRDSAMYRCASSHSSKCRKTYGYTFGSGTRLTVV.